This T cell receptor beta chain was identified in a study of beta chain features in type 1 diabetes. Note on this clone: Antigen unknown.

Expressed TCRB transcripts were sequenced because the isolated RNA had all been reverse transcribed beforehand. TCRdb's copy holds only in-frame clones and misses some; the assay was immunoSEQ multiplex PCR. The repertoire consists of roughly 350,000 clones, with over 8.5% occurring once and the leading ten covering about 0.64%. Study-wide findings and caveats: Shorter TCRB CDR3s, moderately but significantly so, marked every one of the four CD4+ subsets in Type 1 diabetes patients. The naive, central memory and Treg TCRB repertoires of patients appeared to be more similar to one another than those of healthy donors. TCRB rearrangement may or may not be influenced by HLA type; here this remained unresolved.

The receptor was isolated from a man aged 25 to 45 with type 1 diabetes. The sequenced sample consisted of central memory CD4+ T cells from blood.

CDR3 sequence: CASSDLRTRGTNEKLFF. The CDR3 DNA follows: TGTGCCAGCAGTGACCTCCGGACCAGAGGAACTAATGAAAAACTGTTTTTT. V is TRBV25-1 and J is TRBJ1-4, with unresolved D. Between the trimmed V and J ends, which lost 3 bases and 1 base, there was a span of 15 bases. This CDR3 region has 17 residues. Germline V CDR1 and CDR2: MGHDK, SYGVNS.